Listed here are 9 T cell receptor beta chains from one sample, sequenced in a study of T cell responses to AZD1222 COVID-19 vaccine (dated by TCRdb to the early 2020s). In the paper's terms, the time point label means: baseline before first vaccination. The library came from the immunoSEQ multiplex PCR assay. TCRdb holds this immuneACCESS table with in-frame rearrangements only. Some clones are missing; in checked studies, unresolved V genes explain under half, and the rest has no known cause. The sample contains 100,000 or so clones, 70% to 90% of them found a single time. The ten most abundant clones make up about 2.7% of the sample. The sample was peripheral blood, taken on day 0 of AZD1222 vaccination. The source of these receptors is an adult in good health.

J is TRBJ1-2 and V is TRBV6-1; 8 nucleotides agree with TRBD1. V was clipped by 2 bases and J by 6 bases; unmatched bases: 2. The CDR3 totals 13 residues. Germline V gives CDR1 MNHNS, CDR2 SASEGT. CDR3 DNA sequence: TGTGCCAGCAGTGAAAAACAGGGGGATGGCTACACCTTC. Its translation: CASSEKQGDGYTF.

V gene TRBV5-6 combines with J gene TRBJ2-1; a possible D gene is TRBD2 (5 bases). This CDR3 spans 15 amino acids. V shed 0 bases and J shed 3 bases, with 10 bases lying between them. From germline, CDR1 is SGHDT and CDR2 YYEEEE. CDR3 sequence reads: CASSLGLAHYNEQFF. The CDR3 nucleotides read TGTGCCAGCAGCTTGGGTCTAGCCCACTACAATGAGCAGTTCTTC.

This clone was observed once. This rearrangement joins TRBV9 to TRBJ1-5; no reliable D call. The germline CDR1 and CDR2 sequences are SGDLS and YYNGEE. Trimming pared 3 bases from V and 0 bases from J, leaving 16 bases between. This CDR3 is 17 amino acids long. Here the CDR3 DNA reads TGTGCCAGCAGCGGAATAGACTGGGAATATAGCAATCAGCCCCAGCATTTT. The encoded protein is CASSGIDWEYSNQPQHF.

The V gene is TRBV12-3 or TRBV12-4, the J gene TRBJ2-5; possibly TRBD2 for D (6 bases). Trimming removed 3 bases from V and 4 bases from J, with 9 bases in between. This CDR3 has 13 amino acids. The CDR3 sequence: CASSFAGGETQYF. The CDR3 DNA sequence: TGTGCCAGCAGTTTCGCCGGGGGAGAGACCCAGTACTTC.

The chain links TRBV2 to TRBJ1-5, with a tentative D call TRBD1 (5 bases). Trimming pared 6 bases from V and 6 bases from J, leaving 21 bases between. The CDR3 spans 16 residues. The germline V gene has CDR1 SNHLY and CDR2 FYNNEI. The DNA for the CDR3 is TGTGCCAGCAGGGCCACGGGTGGGGGTCACGGTCAGCCCCAGCATTTT. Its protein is CASRATGGGHGQPQHF.

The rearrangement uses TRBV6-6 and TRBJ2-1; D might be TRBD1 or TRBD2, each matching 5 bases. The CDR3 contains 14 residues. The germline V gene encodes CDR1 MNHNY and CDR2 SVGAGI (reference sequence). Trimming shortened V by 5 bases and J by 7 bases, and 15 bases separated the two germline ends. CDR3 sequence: CASSKPGPINEQFF. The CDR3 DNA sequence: TGTGCCAGCAGTAAACCGGGACCGATTAATGAGCAGTTCTTC.

In DNA form, the CDR3 reads TGTGCCAGCAGCTTGTCGGTTTCGGGGCGAAACACTGAAGCTTTCTTT. Translated: CASSLSVSGRNTEAFF. The rearrangement joins TRBV5-4 to TRBJ1-1; weak D call: TRBD1 (5 bases). Germline V gives CDR1 SGHNT, CDR2 YYREEE (reference sequence). CDR3 length: 16 residues. Between the trimmed V and J ends, which lost 1 base and 2 bases, there was a span of 15 bases.

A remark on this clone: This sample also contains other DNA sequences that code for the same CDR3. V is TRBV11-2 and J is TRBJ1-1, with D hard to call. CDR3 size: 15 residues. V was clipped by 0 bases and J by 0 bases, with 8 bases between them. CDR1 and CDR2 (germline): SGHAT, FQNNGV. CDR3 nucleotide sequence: TGTGCCAGCAGCTTAGATCCGTCCATGAACACTGAAGCTTTCTTT. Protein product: CASSLDPSMNTEAFF.

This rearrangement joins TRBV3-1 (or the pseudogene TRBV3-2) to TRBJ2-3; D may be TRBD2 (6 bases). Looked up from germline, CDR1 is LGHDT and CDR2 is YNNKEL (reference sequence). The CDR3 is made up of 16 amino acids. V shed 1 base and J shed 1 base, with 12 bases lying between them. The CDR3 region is CASSQVSGVRTDTQYF. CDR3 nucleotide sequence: TGTGCCAGCAGCCAAGTGTCGGGAGTACGCACAGATACGCAGTATTTT.